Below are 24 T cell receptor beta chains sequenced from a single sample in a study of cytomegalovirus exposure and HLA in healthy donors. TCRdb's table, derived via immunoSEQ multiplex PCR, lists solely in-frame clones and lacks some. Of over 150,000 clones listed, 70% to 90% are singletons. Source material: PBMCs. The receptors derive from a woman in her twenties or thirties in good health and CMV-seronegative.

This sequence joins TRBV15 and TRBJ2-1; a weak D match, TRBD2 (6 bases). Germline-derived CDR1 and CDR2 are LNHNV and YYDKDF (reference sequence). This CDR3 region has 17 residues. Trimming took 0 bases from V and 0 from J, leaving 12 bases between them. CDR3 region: CATSREFGGNSYNEQFF. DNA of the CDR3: TGTGCCACCAGCAGAGAATTCGGCGGGAACTCCTACAATGAGCAGTTCTTC.

The CDR3, as DNA: TGTGCCAGCAGCGTTACTAGCGGGGTCGATGAGCAGTTCTTC. Protein sequence: CASSVTSGVDEQFF. The chain is built from TRBV9 and TRBJ2-1; 10 bases agree with TRBD2. This CDR3 contains 14 residues. The V segment lost 2 bases and the J segment 8 bases; nucleotides outside the gene matches: 4. Per germline, CDR1 SGDLS and CDR2 YYNGEE.

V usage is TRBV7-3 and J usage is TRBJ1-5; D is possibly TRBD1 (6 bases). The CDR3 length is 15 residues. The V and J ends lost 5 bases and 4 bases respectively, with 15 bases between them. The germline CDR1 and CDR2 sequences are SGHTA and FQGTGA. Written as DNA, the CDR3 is TGTGCCAGCAGCCCCACGGGGGCGAGGAATCAGCCCCAGCATTTT. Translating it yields CASSPTGARNQPQHF.

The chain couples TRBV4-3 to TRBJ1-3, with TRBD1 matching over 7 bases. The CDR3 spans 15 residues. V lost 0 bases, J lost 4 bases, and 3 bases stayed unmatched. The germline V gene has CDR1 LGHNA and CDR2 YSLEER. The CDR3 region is CASSQEDRSGNTIYF. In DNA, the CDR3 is TGCGCCAGCAGCCAAGAGGACAGGTCCGGAAACACCATATATTTT.

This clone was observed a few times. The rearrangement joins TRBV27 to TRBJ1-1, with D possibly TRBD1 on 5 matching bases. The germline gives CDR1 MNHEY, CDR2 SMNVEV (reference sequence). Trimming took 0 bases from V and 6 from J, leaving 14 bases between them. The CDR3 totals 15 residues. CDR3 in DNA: TGTGCCAGCAGTTTATCGATGGCAGGGAGCCCTGAAGCTTTCTTT. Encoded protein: CASSLSMAGSPEAFF.

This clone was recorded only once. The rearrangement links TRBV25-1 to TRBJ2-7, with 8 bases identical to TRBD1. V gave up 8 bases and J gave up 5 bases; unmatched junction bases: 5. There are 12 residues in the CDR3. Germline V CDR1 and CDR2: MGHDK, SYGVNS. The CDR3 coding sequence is TGTGCCAGCCATCAGGGGGCCAACGAGCAGTACTTC. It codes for CASHQGANEQYF.

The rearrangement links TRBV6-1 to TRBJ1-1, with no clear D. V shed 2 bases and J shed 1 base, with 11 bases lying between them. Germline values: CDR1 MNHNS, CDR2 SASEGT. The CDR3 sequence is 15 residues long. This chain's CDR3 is CASSEFSGRNTEAFF. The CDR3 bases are TGTGCCAGCAGTGAATTTAGTGGTCGGAACACTGAAGCTTTCTTT.

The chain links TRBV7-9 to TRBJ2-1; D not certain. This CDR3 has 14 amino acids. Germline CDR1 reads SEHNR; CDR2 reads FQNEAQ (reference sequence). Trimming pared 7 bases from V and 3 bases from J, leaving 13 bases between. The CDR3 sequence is CASTPTGLYNEQFF. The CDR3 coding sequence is TGTGCCAGCACCCCAACGGGCCTCTACAATGAGCAGTTCTTC.

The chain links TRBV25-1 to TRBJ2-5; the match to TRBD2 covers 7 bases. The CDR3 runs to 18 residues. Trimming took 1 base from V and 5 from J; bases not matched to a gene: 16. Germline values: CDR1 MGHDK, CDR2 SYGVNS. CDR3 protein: CASSESPGAGVGWETQYF. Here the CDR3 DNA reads TGTGCCAGCAGTGAATCGCCTGGGGCGGGAGTCGGTTGGGAGACCCAGTACTTC.

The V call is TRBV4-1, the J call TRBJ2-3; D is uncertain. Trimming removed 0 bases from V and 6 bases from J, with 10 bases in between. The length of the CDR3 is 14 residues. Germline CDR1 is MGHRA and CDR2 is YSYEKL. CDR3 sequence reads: CASSQDTGVDTQYF. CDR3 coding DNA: TGCGCCAGCAGCCAAGATACCGGTGTGGATACGCAGTATTTT.

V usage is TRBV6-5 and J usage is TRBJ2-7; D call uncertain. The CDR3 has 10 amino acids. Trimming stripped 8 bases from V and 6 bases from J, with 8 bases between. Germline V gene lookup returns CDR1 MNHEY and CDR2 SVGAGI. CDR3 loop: CASGRREQYF. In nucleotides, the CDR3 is TGTGCCAGCGGTCGTCGCGAGCAGTACTTC.

CDR3 sequence reads: CASSKAGTGIGGYTF. The CDR3 bases are TGTGCCAGCAGCAAAGCCGGGACAGGGATAGGTGGCTACACCTTC. V usage is TRBV21-1 and J usage is TRBJ1-2; the table's D call, TRBD1, was not checked against the DNA. TRBV21-1 is a pseudogene. The CDR3 covers 15 residues.

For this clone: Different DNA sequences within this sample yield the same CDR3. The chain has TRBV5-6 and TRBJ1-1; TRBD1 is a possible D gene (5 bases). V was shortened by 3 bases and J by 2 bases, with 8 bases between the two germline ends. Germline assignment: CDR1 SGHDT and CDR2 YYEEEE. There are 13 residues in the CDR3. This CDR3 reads CASSSTANTEAFF. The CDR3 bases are TGTGCCAGCAGCTCGACAGCAAACACTGAAGCTTTCTTT. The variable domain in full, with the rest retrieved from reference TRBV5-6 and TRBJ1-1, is DAGVTQSPTHLIKTRGQQVTLRCSPKSGHDTVSWYQQALGQGPQFIFQYYEEEERQRGNFPDRFSGHQFPNYSSELNVNALLLGDSALYLCASSSTANTEAFFGQGTRLTVV.

In DNA, the CDR3 is TGTGCCAGTAGCCAACTAGCGGCGGGCACAGATACGCAGTATTTT. The encoded protein is CASSQLAAGTDTQYF. The V and J genes are TRBV19 and TRBJ2-3, with 8 positions matching TRBD2. V trimming: 6 bases; J trimming: 1 base; junction bases outside the gene matches: 6. In germline, CDR1 is LNHDA, CDR2 SQIVND (reference sequence). The CDR3 contains 15 residues.

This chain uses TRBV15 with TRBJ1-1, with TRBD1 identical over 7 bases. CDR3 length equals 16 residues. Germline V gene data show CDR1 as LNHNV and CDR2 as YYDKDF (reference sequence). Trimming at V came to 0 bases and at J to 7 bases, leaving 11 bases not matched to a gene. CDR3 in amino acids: CATSRDRTRGPIEAFF. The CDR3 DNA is TGTGCCACCAGCAGAGACAGAACTAGGGGGCCCATTGAAGCTTTCTTT.

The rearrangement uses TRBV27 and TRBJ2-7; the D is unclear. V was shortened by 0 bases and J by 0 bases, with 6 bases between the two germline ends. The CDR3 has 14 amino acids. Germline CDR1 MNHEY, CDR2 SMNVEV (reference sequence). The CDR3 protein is CASSLSESSYEQYF. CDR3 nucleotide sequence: TGTGCCAGCAGTTTATCGGAGAGCTCCTACGAGCAGTACTTC.

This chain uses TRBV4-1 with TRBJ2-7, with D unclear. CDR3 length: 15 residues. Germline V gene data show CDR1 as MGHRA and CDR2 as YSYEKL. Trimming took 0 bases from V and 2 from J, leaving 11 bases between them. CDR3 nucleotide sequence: TGCGCCAGCAGCCAAGAATACCCTTCAGCCTACGAGCAGTACTTC. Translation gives CASSQEYPSAYEQYF.

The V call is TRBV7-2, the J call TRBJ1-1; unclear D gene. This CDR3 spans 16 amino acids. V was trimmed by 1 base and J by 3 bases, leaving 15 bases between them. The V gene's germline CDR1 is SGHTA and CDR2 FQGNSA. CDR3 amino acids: CASSLVSLGLDTEAFF. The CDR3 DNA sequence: TGTGCCAGCAGCTTAGTTAGTCTGGGATTGGACACTGAAGCTTTCTTT.

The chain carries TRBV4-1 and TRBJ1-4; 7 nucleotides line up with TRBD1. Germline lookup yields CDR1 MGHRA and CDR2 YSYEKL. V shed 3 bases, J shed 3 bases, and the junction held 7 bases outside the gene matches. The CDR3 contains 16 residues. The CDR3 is CASSHSTGTANEKLFF. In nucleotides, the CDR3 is TGCGCCAGCAGCCATTCCACCGGGACAGCTAATGAAAAACTGTTTTTT.

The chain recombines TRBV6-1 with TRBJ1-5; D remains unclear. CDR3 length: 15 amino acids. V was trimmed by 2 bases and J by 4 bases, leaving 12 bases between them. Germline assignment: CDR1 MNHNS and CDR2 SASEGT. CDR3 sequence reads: CASSEMGVGNQPQHF. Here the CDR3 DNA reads TGTGCCAGCAGTGAAATGGGAGTCGGAAATCAGCCCCAGCATTTT.

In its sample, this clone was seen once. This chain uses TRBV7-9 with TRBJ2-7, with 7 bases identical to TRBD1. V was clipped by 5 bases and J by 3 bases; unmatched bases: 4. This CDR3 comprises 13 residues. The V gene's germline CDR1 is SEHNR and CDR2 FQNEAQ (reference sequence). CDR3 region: CASSPAGGYEQYF. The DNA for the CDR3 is TGTGCCAGCAGCCCCGCAGGGGGCTACGAGCAGTACTTC.

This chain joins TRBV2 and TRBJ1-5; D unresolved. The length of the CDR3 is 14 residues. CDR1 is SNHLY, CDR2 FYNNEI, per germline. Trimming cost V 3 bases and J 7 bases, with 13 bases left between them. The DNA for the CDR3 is TGTGCCAGCAGTGATAACGGACTCGTCCAGCCCCAGCATTTT. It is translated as CASSDNGLVQPQHF.

The DNA for the CDR3 is TGTGCCAGCAGCGAGACTAGCGCAGGGACCTACGAGCAGTACTTC. Its translation: CASSETSAGTYEQYF. The J gene is TRBJ2-7, the V gene TRBV5-4; 8 nucleotides align to TRBD2. The CDR3 consists of 15 residues. Losses at the gene ends were 4 bases for V and 2 bases for J; bases not matched to a gene: 8. The germline V gene encodes CDR1 SGHNT and CDR2 YYREEE (reference sequence).

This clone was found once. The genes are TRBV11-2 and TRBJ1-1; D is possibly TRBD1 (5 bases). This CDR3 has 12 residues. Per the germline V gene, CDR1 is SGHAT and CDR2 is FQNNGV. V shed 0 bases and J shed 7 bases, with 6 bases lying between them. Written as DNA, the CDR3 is TGTGCCAGCAGCTTAGACAGGGATGAAGCTTTCTTT. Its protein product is CASSLDRDEAFF.